Given below is one TCR beta chain in context. The clone's antigen remains unknown. No quality values exist for individual bases; no much larger clone is one base distant. Deletion took 6 bases off V and 3 bases off J, with a span of 14 bases between the germline ends. According to the germline V gene (reference sequence), CDR1 reads LNHDA and CDR2 reads SQIVND. The CDR3 starts with the cysteine, ends with the phenylalanine, and has 14 residues. Only the CDR3 part of the read is kept: 42 bases, read in frame from the first base. Whole blood was collected in K2EDTA tubes by collaborating institutions according to the institutions' own protocols. For TCRbeta analysis, collaborators shipped samples as frozen whole blood, isolated PBMCs, or DNA extracted from either of those sample types. The sample is drawn from a study of blood T cell repertoires in COVID-19 (dated by TCRdb to 2020 to 2022). A note on the overall study: The collaborator samples originated in the United States, Italy and Spain and spanned the acute and convalescent phases of COVID-19. The prospective study material was composed of cDNA or gDNA derived from T cells, B-cell-depleted T cells, or PBMCs. The dataset comprised deeply sampled blood TCRbeta repertoires from subjects exposed to, actively infected with, or recovered from COVID-19. The repertoires were made available in a free public database intended to serve as a resource for research on the immune response to SARS-CoV-2. The samples were drawn from the first 160 participants of the ongoing ImmuneRACE study and from more than 1,000 subjects provided by 6 global collaborators. Nearly every sample came with metadata listing a de-identified subject ID, COVID-19 status, age in years and sex. Where available, HLA class I and class II types were obtained from metadata supplied by the sample provider rather than from assay-based typing.

TCRbeta CDR3 regions were amplified from genomic DNA using the immunoSEQ Assay, a bias-controlled multiplex PCR. In the original analysis: Within the assay, amplification of reference gene primers was used to estimate how many nucleated cells each sample contained. Sequence reads were collapsed and filtered to measure the absolute abundance of every unique TCRbeta CDR3 rearrangement. For each sample, productive Simpson clonality was calculated by taking the square root of Simpson's diversity index across productive rearrangements. TCRdb mirrors the immuneACCESS table, restricted to in-frame sequences. Some clones are absent from its copies; in checked studies, under half trace to an unresolved V gene, and the reason for the others is unknown. The D gene and trimming were derived from the DNA, and the V and J assignments and clone size from that table. The sample contains roughly 200,000 clones, just under 85% of them found a single time. The ten most abundant clones make up 5% to 6.5% of the sample.

The study at large found these results: Clinical and demographic metadata were provided uncurated, with the amount varying by source and participant.

This sequence was found in a woman in her 70s with active or convalescent COVID-19. The receptor chain draws on TRBV19 and TRBJ1-1; tentative D gene TRBD1, with 6 bases matching. Sequencing was carried out using peripheral blood. The DNA sequence follows: TGTGCCAGTAGAACAGGGACGGGGCACACTGAAGCTTTCTTT. This yields the protein CASRTGTGHTEAFF.